Listed here are 29 T cell receptor beta chains from one sample, sequenced in a study of regulatory T cells in long-lasting Graves disease. Through Arm-PCR of CDR3 regions and iRepertoire HTBI primers, TCR beta libraries were built. MiXCR, applied by TCRdb to the multiplex PCR reads, yields one record per CDR3 protein. The sample consists of about 220,000 distinct CDR3 sequences, around a fifth of them appearing once. As for time point: newly diagnosed GD, antithyroid drugs for less than 3 months. The TCR library used RNA extracted from PBMCs. These data also formed part of another study, on T cells in Graves' hyperthyroidism and ophthalmopathy.

The material was peripheral blood mononuclear cells (PBMCs), obtained at new diagnosis, from a patient treated with antithyroid drugs. Receptors originate from a woman aged 25 to 39 with Graves disease.

This clonotype was seen ten or more times. V gene TRBV28 combines with J gene TRBJ1-2; 10 nucleotides agree with TRBD1. V lost 10 bases to trimming and J lost 8 bases; unmatched junction nucleotides: 7. Germline V gene lookup returns CDR1 MDHEN and CDR2 SYDVKM. The length of the CDR3 is 12 residues. CDR3 amino acids: CATEDRGRGYTF. The CDR3 DNA sequence: TGTGCCACCGAAGACAGGGGGCGAGGCTACACCTTC.

This clonotype was picked up many times. V and J are TRBV6-5 and TRBJ2-2; 7 bases are a match to TRBD1. CDR1 and CDR2 (germline): MNHEY, SVGAGI. V lost 1 base and J lost 2; bases outside the gene matches: 7. The CDR3 runs 17 residues. The CDR3 protein is CASSYFRDRPNTGELFF. The CDR3 DNA reads as TGTGCCAGCAGTTACTTCCGGGACAGACCTAACACCGGGGAGCTGTTTTTT.

This clonotype was recorded at least ten times. J is TRBJ1-1 and V is TRBV5-6; D remains unclear. V was trimmed by 0 bases and J by 11 bases, leaving 14 bases between them. The CDR3 contains 13 residues. Germline loops: CDR1 SGHDT, CDR2 YYEEEE. DNA for the CDR3: TGTGCCAGCAGCTTGGTTGGATCGGGAGATGCTTTCTTT. Amino acids: CASSLVGSGDAFF.

In its sample, this clonotype was seen many times. CDR3 loop: CASSRTAYNEQFF. Here the CDR3 DNA reads TGTGCCAGCAGCCGCACTGCCTACAATGAGCAGTTCTTC. V is TRBV3-1 and J is TRBJ2-1; D is ambiguous. CDR3 length equals 13 residues. Germline CDR1 and CDR2: LGHDT and YNNKEL (reference sequence). Trimming pared 4 bases from V and 2 bases from J, leaving 6 bases between.

This clonotype showed up many times. The chain couples TRBV6-1 to TRBJ2-7; the D gene is possibly TRBD2 (6 bases). The V gene lost 2 bases and the J gene lost 4 bases, with 18 bases spanning the gap. Per germline, CDR1 MNHNS and CDR2 SASEGT. The CDR3 length is 16 residues. The CDR3: CASSELLRREPYEQYF. CDR3 DNA sequence: TGTGCCAGCAGTGAATTGCTACGACGGGAGCCGTACGAGCAGTACTTC.

This clonotype has at least ten counts. The V call is TRBV2, the J call TRBJ2-6; possibly TRBD1 or TRBD2 for D (5 bases each). From germline, CDR1 is SNHLY and CDR2 FYNNEI. V shed 6 bases and J shed 0 bases, with 9 bases lying between them. This CDR3 has 15 residues. The CDR3 loop reads CASSAGGSGANVLTF. CDR3 DNA: TGTGCCAGCAGCGCTGGGGGCTCTGGGGCCAACGTCCTGACTTTC.

The chain uses TRBV7-6 and TRBJ2-7; D is undetermined. Germline CDR1 and CDR2: SGHVS and FNYEAQ. CDR3 length: 12 amino acids. Trimming cost V 5 bases and J 7 bases, with 12 bases left between them. CDR3 DNA: TGTGCCAGCAGCCCCCCCTTTCGGGAGCAGTACTTC. Translated: CASSPPFREQYF.

In this sample, this clonotype turned up a few times. V and J are TRBV19 and TRBJ2-5, with 9 bases fitting TRBD2. Germline V gene lookup returns CDR1 LNHDA and CDR2 SQIVND (reference sequence). The CDR3 runs to 14 residues. The trim removed 9 bases at V and 1 base at J, leaving 6 bases unmatched. CDR3 residues: CASQGGGGQETQYF. The CDR3 coding sequence is TGTGCCAGCCAGGGCGGGGGGGGCCAAGAGACCCAGTACTTC.

This chain uses TRBV18 with TRBJ1-1; 8 bases map to TRBD1. Germline CDR1 reads KGHSH; CDR2 reads LQKENI. V lost 6 bases, J lost 1 base, and 7 bases stayed unmatched. This CDR3 region has 15 residues. This chain's CDR3 is CASSPGTGPNTEAFF. CDR3 bases: TGTGCCAGCTCTCCCGGGACAGGCCCGAACACTGAAGCTTTCTTT.

J is TRBJ2-2 and V is TRBV13; no firm D call. CDR1 and CDR2 (germline): PRHDT, FYEKMQ (reference sequence). This CDR3 comprises 12 residues. Trimming left V 3 bases short and J 8 bases short, with 7 bases between. CDR3 in amino acids: CASSFSGGELFF. CDR3 bases: TGTGCCAGCAGCTTCTCTGGTGGGGAGCTGTTTTTT. The whole variable domain, remainder taken from reference TRBV13 and TRBJ2-2, is AAGVIQSPRHLIKEKRETATLKCYPIPRHDTVYWYQQGPGQDPQFLISFYEKMQSDKGSIPDRFSAQQFSDYHSELNMSSLELGDSALYFCASSFSGGELFFGEGSRLTVL.

This clonotype was seen repeatedly, ten times or more. DNA of the CDR3: TGTGCCAGCAGTTCCGAAACAGGGTTCCGGGGCTACACCTTC. This sequence encodes CASSSETGFRGYTF. The genes are TRBV28 and TRBJ1-2; D possibly corresponds to TRBD1 (6 bases). V dropped 4 bases and J dropped 8 bases, with 17 bases sitting between them. The CDR3 loop spans 14 amino acids. From germline, CDR1 is MDHEN and CDR2 SYDVKM.

This clonotype was seen many times. The gene calls are TRBV2 and TRBJ2-2; D perhaps matches TRBD1 (6 bases). Germline V gene sequence: CDR1 SNHLY, CDR2 FYNNEI. This CDR3 is built from 12 residues. V lost 11 bases and J 7 bases, leaving 14 bases between the germline ends. The CDR3 loop reads CAFRQASGELFF. For the CDR3, the DNA is TGTGCCTTCCGACAGGCAAGCGGGGAGCTGTTTTTT. The full variable domain, in which reference TRBV2 and TRBJ2-2 provide the parts outside the CDR3, is EPEVTQTPSHQVTQMGQEVILRCVPISNHLYFYWYRQILGQKVEFLVSFYNNEISEKSEIFDDQFSVERPDGSNFTLKIRSTKLEDSAMYFCAFRQASGELFFGEGSRLTVL.

In its sample, this clonotype was seen many times. The CDR3, as DNA: TGTGCCAGCTCACCAACCGGACAGACGAACACTGAAGCTTTCTTT. Translation gives CASSPTGQTNTEAFF. The chain recombines TRBV18 with TRBJ1-1; tentative D call: TRBD1 (6 bases). The CDR3 has 15 amino acids. V lost 2 bases, J lost 1 base, and 11 bases lay in between. The germline V gene has CDR1 KGHSH and CDR2 LQKENI.

This clonotype was detected ten times or more. The V and J genes are TRBV12-3 or TRBV12-4 and TRBJ2-7; 8 nucleotides align to TRBD2. J gave up 0 bases and V 4 bases, and 2 bases lay outside the gene matches. CDR3 length: 14 residues. In DNA, the CDR3 is TGTGCCAGCAGTTCGAGCGGGAGCTCCTACGAGCAGTACTTC. Its protein is CASSSSGSSYEQYF.

This chain connects TRBV15 to TRBJ1-1, with 9 nucleotides matching TRBD1. Trimming cost V 2 bases and J 4 bases; bases outside gene matches: 8. Germline CDR1 and CDR2: LNHNV and YYDKDF (reference sequence). This CDR3 is 16 amino acids long. The CDR3 DNA follows: TGTGCCACCAGCAGACTACAGGGGGCAGGTGGCACTGAAGCTTTCTTT. Translated, it gives CATSRLQGAGGTEAFF.

This clonotype was seen a handful of times. A much larger clone differs from this one at a single base, so this may be a read error. Here the CDR3 omits its conserved ending phenylalanine or tryptophan, so a read error is the likely source. The gene calls are TRBV28 and TRBJ1-2, with TRBD1 identical over 7 bases. The V gene's germline CDR1 is MDHEN and CDR2 SYDVKM. Unmatched junction bases numbered 11, after V lost 6 bases and J lost 10 bases. The CDR3 has 13 amino acids. This CDR3 is CASSLNRGPAYTS. The CDR3 DNA reads TGTGCCAGCAGCCTCAACAGGGGCCCCGCCTACACCTCC.

This clonotype has just a few counts. The CDR3 loop is CAWPRARNTIYF. The CDR3 coding sequence is TGTGCCTGGCCTAGGGCACGAAACACCATATATTTT. J is TRBJ1-3 and V is TRBV30; no definite D call. The ends were cut back, 5 bases at V and 5 bases at J, with 10 bases in the middle. The CDR3 totals 12 residues. The germline CDR1 and CDR2 sequences are GTSNPN and SVGIG (reference sequence).

This chain's CDR3 is CASSKTSLDTGELFF. CDR3 DNA: TGTGCCAGCAGTAAGACTAGCTTGGACACCGGGGAGCTGTTTTTT. This sequence joins TRBV2 and TRBJ2-2; 7 bases match TRBD2. J lost 3 bases, V lost 5 bases, and 6 bases had no gene match. CDR1 and CDR2 from the germline V gene are SNHLY and FYNNEI. The CDR3 sequence is 15 residues long.

About this clonotype itself: This may stem from a read error, because a much larger clone lies one nucleotide away. No conserved phenylalanine or tryptophan is present at the end of the CDR3, so a read error is the likely explanation. V is TRBV2 and J is TRBJ1-1; perhaps TRBD1 as D (6 bases). The CDR3 is 15 residues long. V was clipped by 5 bases and J by 5 bases, with 18 bases between them. Germline-derived CDR1 and CDR2 are SNHLY and FYNNEI. In DNA form, the CDR3 reads TGTGCCAGCAGTTTGGACAGCGGGCTGGATACTGAAGCTTTCGTT. Amino acids: CASSLDSGLDTEAFV.

In its sample, this clonotype was seen many times. The rearrangement links TRBV20-1 to TRBJ2-1, with D tentatively TRBD1 or TRBD2 (5 bases each). The V gene lost 3 bases and the J gene lost 1 base, with 16 bases spanning the gap. The V gene's germline CDR1 is DFQATT and CDR2 SNEGSKA (reference sequence). The CDR3 contains 16 residues. For the CDR3, the DNA is TGCAGTGCTAGTGATTCCGGGACCGCTTCCTACAATGAGCAGTTCTTC. This translates into CSASDSGTASYNEQFF.

This clonotype was seen many times. This chain links TRBV27 with TRBJ2-2, with D tentatively TRBD1 (5 bases). The CDR3 contains 16 residues. Per the germline V gene, CDR1 is MNHEY and CDR2 is SMNVEV (reference sequence). V was clipped by 2 bases and J by 4 bases, with 14 bases between them. CDR3 DNA sequence: TGTGCCAGCAGTTTAAGTGCAGGGTTACGCACCGGGGAGCTGTTTTTT. Protein sequence: CASSLSAGLRTGELFF.

The table lists this clonotype with a few counts. A much larger clonotype is one base distant, so this may be a read error. The chain is built from TRBV12-3 or TRBV12-4 and TRBJ1-4; D may be TRBD1 (5 bases). Trimming cost V 6 bases and J 7 bases, with 15 bases left between them. The CDR3 is 14 amino acids. CDR3 nucleotide sequence: TGTGCCAGCAGATTCCAGGGAATGGTTGAAAAACTGTTTTTT. This translates into CASRFQGMVEKLFF.

This clonotype came up many times. The chain is built from TRBV14 and TRBJ1-6, with D hard to call. V lost 0 bases, J lost 6 bases, and 12 bases lay in between. The CDR3 covers 16 residues. The V gene's germline CDR1 is SGHDN and CDR2 FVKESK. This CDR3 is CASSQDAYGPNSPLHF. CDR3 sequence (DNA): TGTGCCAGCAGCCAAGATGCCTACGGACCTAATTCACCCCTCCACTTT.

The table lists this clonotype with many counts. V usage is TRBV11-3 and J usage is TRBJ1-1, with unresolved D. The CDR3 spans 15 residues. Germline CDR1 reads SGHNT; CDR2 reads YENEEA. Trimming removed 2 bases from V and 4 bases from J, with 14 bases in between. CDR3 residues: CASSLNLVTATEAFF. CDR3 DNA: TGTGCCAGCAGCTTAAACCTGGTAACGGCCACTGAAGCTTTCTTT.

This clonotype was counted a few times. This rearrangement joins TRBV13 to TRBJ2-1, with D perhaps matching TRBD2 (6 bases). CDR3 size: 15 residues. The V and J ends lost 5 bases and 5 bases respectively, with 16 bases between them. The germline CDR1 and CDR2 sequences are PRHDT and FYEKMQ (reference sequence). The CDR3 loop reads CASSLPNRGNNEQFF. The CDR3 bases are TGTGCCAGCAGCCTTCCCAACCGGGGGAACAATGAGCAGTTCTTC.

This clonotype was observed many times. The chain links TRBV20-1 to TRBJ1-5; 9 bases fit TRBD1. CDR1 is DFQATT, CDR2 SNEGSKA, per germline (reference sequence). The CDR3 has 15 residues. V was clipped by 3 bases and J by 3 bases; unmatched bases: 6. The CDR3 protein is CSASGDRAINQPQHF. The CDR3 DNA sequence: TGCAGTGCTAGCGGGGACAGGGCGATCAATCAGCCCCAGCATTTT.

This clonotype was recorded at least ten times. The CDR3 is CASSERDIGTKAEAFF. DNA of the CDR3: TGTGCCAGCAGCGAGAGGGACATTGGGACTAAGGCTGAAGCTTTCTTT. The V and J genes are TRBV7-8 and TRBJ1-1; the D gene is possibly TRBD1 (6 bases). V was pared by 5 bases and J by 6 bases, with 22 bases between. Germline V gene sequence: CDR1 SGHVS, CDR2 FQNEAQ. The CDR3 loop spans 16 amino acids. The full variable domain, rest sourced from reference TRBV7-8 and TRBJ1-1, is GAGVSQSPRYKVAKRGQDVALRCDPISGHVSLFWYQQALGQGPEFLTYFQNEAQLDKSGLPSDRFFAERPEGSVSTLKIQRTQQEDSAVYLCASSERDIGTKAEAFFGQGTRLTVV.

This clonotype was counted many times. The rearrangement joins TRBV10-3 to TRBJ2-3; D is ambiguous. Trimming took off 7 bases at V and 4 bases at J, with 18 bases between the two ends. Per germline, CDR1 ENHRY and CDR2 SYGVKD. This CDR3 region has 15 residues. DNA of the CDR3: TGTGCCATCACCGAAGAAGGCGTTGGGGCAGATACGCAGTATTTT. This codes for CAITEEGVGADTQYF.

This sequence joins TRBV30 and TRBJ2-7; D perhaps matches TRBD1 (5 bases). V lost 3 bases and J 3 bases, leaving 15 bases between the germline ends. The CDR3 sequence is 14 residues long. Germline CDR1 is GTSNPN and CDR2 is SVGIG (reference sequence). Written as DNA, the CDR3 is TGTGCCTGGAGGCAGGGCAGGAGATTCTACGAGCAGTACTTC. Translation gives CAWRQGRRFYEQYF.